This T cell receptor beta chain was recovered during a study of blood T cell repertoires in COVID-19. This CDR3 comprises 12 residues. With 5 bases removed from V and 11 bases from J, the gap between germline ends came to 15 bases. Sequencing used immunoSEQ multiplex PCR; TCRdb keeps in-frame clones, though not all of them. The sample lists some 220,000 clones; approximately 90% were seen once. The clonotype comes from a woman under 40 who had recovered from COVID-19. The chain recombines TRBV12-3 or TRBV12-4 with TRBJ1-1, with unresolved D. Sequencing was done on a sample of PBMCs or T cells enriched from blood (not recorded which). CDR3 sequence (DNA): TGTGCCAGCAGTCAGAGCGGGGTTAAGGCTTTCTTT. Protein sequence: CASSQSGVKAFF.